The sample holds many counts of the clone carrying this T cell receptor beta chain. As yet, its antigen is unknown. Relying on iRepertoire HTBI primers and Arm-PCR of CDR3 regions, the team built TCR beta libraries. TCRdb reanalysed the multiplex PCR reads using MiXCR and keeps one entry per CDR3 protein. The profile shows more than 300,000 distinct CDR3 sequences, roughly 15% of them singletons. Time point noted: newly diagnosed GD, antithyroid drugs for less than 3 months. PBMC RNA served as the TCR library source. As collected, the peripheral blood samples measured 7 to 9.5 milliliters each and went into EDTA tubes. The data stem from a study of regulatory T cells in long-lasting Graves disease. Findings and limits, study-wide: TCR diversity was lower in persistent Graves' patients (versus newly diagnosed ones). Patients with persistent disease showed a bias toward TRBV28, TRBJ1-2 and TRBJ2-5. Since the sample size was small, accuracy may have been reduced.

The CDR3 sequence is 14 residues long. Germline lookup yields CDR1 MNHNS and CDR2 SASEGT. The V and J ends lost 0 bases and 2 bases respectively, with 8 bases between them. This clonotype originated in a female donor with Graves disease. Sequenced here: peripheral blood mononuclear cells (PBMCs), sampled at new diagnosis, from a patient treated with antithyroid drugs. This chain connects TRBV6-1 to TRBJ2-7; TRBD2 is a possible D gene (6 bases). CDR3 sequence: CASSEAGGTYEQYF. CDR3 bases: TGTGCCAGCAGTGAAGCGGGGGGAACCTACGAGCAGTACTTC.